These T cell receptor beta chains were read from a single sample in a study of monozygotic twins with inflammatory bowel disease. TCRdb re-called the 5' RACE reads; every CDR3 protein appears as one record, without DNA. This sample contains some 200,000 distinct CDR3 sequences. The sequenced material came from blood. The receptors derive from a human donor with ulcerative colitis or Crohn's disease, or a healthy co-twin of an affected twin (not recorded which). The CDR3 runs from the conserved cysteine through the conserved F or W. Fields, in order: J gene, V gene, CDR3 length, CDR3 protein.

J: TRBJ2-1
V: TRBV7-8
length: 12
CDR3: CASSWTPTEQFF

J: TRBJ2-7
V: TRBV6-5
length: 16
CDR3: CASSYSSWGQAYEQYF

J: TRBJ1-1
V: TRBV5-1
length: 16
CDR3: CASSKTGITGGTEAFF

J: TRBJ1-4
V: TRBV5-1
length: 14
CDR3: CASSHGQGMEELFF

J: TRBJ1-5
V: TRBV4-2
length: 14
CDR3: CASSADRNNQPQHF

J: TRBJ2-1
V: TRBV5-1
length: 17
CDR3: CASSLASGGANAIEQFF

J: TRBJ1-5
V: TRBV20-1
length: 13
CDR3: CSARGDRNQPQHF

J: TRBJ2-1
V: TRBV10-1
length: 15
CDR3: CASATLIAWCDEQFF

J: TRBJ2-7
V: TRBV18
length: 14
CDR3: CASSLWRGSYEQYF

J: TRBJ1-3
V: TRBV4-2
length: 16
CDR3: CASSQGGPGSPNTIYF